These 29 T cell receptor beta chains originate from one sample sequenced in a study of graft-versus-host responses after intestinal transplantation. These receptors' targets are unknown. Only in-frame clones appear in the TCRdb table, and some are missing; sequencing was by immunoSEQ multiplex PCR. Of about 110,000 clones listed, approximately 90% are singletons. The material sequenced was unstimulated CD4+ T cells sorted from spleen or lymph node cells, taken before transplant. The source is a human donor who was the organ donor for an intestinal transplant.

As to this clone: One junction end disagrees with the germline gene, perhaps due to a read error. The rearrangement joins TRBV4-1 to TRBJ2-4, with D perhaps TRBD2 (5 bases). CDR1 MGHRA and CDR2 YSYEKL come from the germline V gene. The CDR3 has 16 amino acids. In DNA, the CDR3 is TGTGCCAGCAGCCAAGATACTTCTAGCACCCAAAACATTCAGTACTTC. The encoded protein is CASSQDTSSTQNIQYF.

V and J are TRBV5-1 and TRBJ2-3; D is uncertain. Trimming took off 4 bases at V and 0 bases at J, with 3 bases between the two ends. Germline loops: CDR1 SGHRS, CDR2 YFSETQ. This CDR3 comprises 12 residues. This CDR3 reads CASSPSTDTQYF. CDR3 nucleotides: TGCGCCAGCAGCCCCAGCACAGATACGCAGTATTTT. Filled out from reference TRBV5-1 and TRBJ2-3, the complete variable domain reads KAGVTQTPRYLIKTRGQQVTLSCSPISGHRSVSWYQQTPGQGLQFLFEYFSETQRNKGNFPGRFSGRQFSNSRSEMNVSTLELGDSALYLCASSPSTDTQYFGPGTRLTVL.

The count of this clone is one. Other DNA sequences in this specimen translate into the identical CDR3. The chain is built from TRBV5-1 and TRBJ2-7; D uncertain. The CDR3 contains 12 residues. Between the trimmed V and J ends, which lost 0 bases and 4 bases, there was a span of 5 bases. Germline values: CDR1 SGHRS, CDR2 YFSETQ. The CDR3 coding sequence is TGCGCCAGCAGCTTGGAAGGATACGAGCAGTACTTC. It encodes CASSLEGYEQYF. The whole variable domain, filled in from reference TRBV5-1 and TRBJ2-7, reads KAGVTQTPRYLIKTRGQQVTLSCSPISGHRSVSWYQQTPGQGLQFLFEYFSETQRNKGNFPGRFSGRQFSNSRSEMNVSTLELGDSALYLCASSLEGYEQYFGPGTRLTVT.

The genes are TRBV21-1 and TRBJ2-1; the table's D call, TRBD2, was not checked against the DNA. TRBV21-1 is described as a pseudogene. The CDR3 loop spans 16 amino acids. The DNA for the CDR3 is TGTGCCAGCAGCCGAACCGGGAGCTCGCAGTACAATGAGCAGTTCTTC. Its protein is CASSRTGSSQYNEQFF.

J is TRBJ2-7 and V is TRBV7-9; D possibly corresponds to TRBD2 (6 bases). Trimming shortened V by 5 bases and J by 1 base, and 21 bases separated the two germline ends. Germline CDR1 reads SEHNR; CDR2 reads FQNEAQ (reference sequence). This CDR3 is 17 amino acids long. This chain's CDR3 is CASSLVGWGEKSYEQYF. DNA for the CDR3: TGTGCCAGCAGCCTCGTGGGTTGGGGGGAGAAGTCCTACGAGCAGTACTTC.

This chain connects TRBV10-3 to TRBJ2-1, with D tentatively TRBD1 or TRBD2 (5 bases each). Per germline, CDR1 ENHRY and CDR2 SYGVKD. The CDR3 is made up of 11 amino acids. Trimming removed 8 bases from V and 4 bases from J, with 6 bases in between. CDR3 nucleotide sequence: TGTGCCATCGGGGGATACAATGAGCAGTTCTTC. Protein sequence: CAIGGYNEQFF.

The chain is built from TRBV11-2 and TRBJ2-7; 7 nucleotides line up with TRBD1. Germline CDR1 and CDR2: SGHAT and FQNNGV. This CDR3 is built from 14 residues. Unmatched junction bases numbered 8, after V lost 5 bases and J lost 4 bases. CDR3 DNA: TGTGCCAGCAGCGTCCAGGGGGACGCATACGAGCAGTACTTC. Translating it yields CASSVQGDAYEQYF.

The J gene is TRBJ1-1, the V gene TRBV5-1; D gene uncertain. Trimming took 6 bases from V and 7 from J, leaving 13 bases between them. This CDR3 contains 12 residues. The germline V gene encodes CDR1 SGHRS and CDR2 YFSETQ. In nucleotides, the CDR3 is TGCGCCAGCAACAGCGATCTGGGTGAAGCTTTCTTT. Residues: CASNSDLGEAFF. Complete variable domain (other parts from reference TRBV5-1 and TRBJ1-1): KAGVTQTPRYLIKTRGQQVTLSCSPISGHRSVSWYQQTPGQGLQFLFEYFSETQRNKGNFPGRFSGRQFSNSRSEMNVSTLELGDSALYLCASNSDLGEAFFGQGTRLTVV.

V usage is TRBV28 and J usage is TRBJ2-5, with TRBD2 matching 9 bases. This CDR3 region has 15 residues. Germline-derived CDR1 and CDR2 are MDHEN and SYDVKM. Trimming cost V 4 bases and J 4 bases; bases outside gene matches: 7. This CDR3 reads CASSWVAGAGETQYF. As DNA, the CDR3 is TGTGCCAGCAGTTGGGTAGCGGGAGCGGGAGAGACCCAGTACTTC.

This chain uses TRBV10-3 with TRBJ2-7; D is ambiguous. Trimming left V 2 bases short and J 2 bases short, with 13 bases between. The CDR3 loop spans 15 amino acids. From germline, CDR1 is ENHRY and CDR2 SYGVKD. Here the CDR3 DNA reads TGTGCCATCAGTGAGAAGGCAGGAGCCACCTACGAGCAGTACTTC. It specifies CAISEKAGATYEQYF.

The CDR3 sequence is CSVLTGRYGYTF. As DNA, the CDR3 is TGCAGCGTTTTGACAGGGAGGTATGGCTACACCTTC. The chain recombines TRBV29-1 with TRBJ1-2, with 7 positions matching TRBD1. J gave up 5 bases and V 5 bases, and 5 bases lay outside the gene matches. Germline V lookup: CDR1 SQVTM, CDR2 ANQGSEA. The CDR3 has 12 residues.

The CDR3 protein is CASSPRRPGVGTDTQYF. The CDR3 nucleotides are TGTGCCAGCAGCCCACGCCGCCCGGGAGTCGGCACAGATACGCAGTATTTT. The chain carries TRBV7-2 and TRBJ2-3; D is perhaps TRBD2 (6 bases). V lost 5 bases to trimming and J lost 1 base, with 19 bases between them. Germline lookup yields CDR1 SGHTA and CDR2 FQGNSA. The CDR3 sequence is 17 residues long.

The rearrangement uses TRBV6-1 and TRBJ1-2; D remains ambiguous. The CDR3 runs 13 residues. Germline V gene data show CDR1 as MNHNS and CDR2 as SASEGT. Trimming cost V 4 bases and J 4 bases, with 10 bases left between them. The CDR3 region has the DNA TGTGCCAGCAGTGGCCAAGGGATCTATGGCTACACCTTC. Its translation: CASSGQGIYGYTF.

The genes are TRBV7-2 and TRBJ2-5; D is unclear. The CDR3 is 13 residues long. CDR1 and CDR2 from the germline V gene are SGHTA and FQGNSA. V lost 3 bases and J lost 4, with 9 bases in between. The CDR3 nucleotides read TGTGCCAGCAGCTTGATCCTTATAGAGACCCAGTACTTC. This gives the protein CASSLILIETQYF.

The V and J genes are TRBV12-5 and TRBJ2-1; 12 bases fit TRBD2. Unmatched junction bases numbered 4, after V lost 5 bases and J lost 5 bases. CDR3 length: 15 amino acids. CDR1 and CDR2 (germline): LGHNT, FRNRAP. The CDR3 loop is CASGQTSGRHNEQFF. CDR3 bases: TGTGCTAGTGGTCAGACTAGCGGGAGACACAATGAGCAGTTCTTC.

This clone appeared once. The chain carries TRBV4-2 and TRBJ2-3; 9 bases are shared with TRBD2. The CDR3 spans 18 residues. CDR1 LGHNA and CDR2 YNFKEQ come from the germline V gene. Germline trimming cut 3 bases from V and 1 base from J; bases unmatched to any gene: 11. The CDR3 DNA is TGTGCCAGCAGCCAGGAATCTACTAGCGGGTGGGGCACAGATACGCAGTATTTT. Amino acid sequence: CASSQESTSGWGTDTQYF.

The chain recombines TRBV4-1 with TRBJ2-1; TRBD2 agrees at 10 bases. The CDR3 is made up of 18 amino acids. V lost 1 base and J lost 8; bases outside the gene matches: 14. From germline, CDR1 is MGHRA and CDR2 YSYEKL. Here the CDR3 DNA reads TGCGCCAGCAGCCAAGGAAAACTAGCGGGAATCGGTCGCGATGAGCAGTTCTTC. Translating gives CASSQGKLAGIGRDEQFF.

This clone appeared a single time. The chain couples TRBV21-1 to TRBJ1-2; TRBD1 was called by the table and not checked on the DNA. TRBV21-1 is a listed pseudogene. The CDR3 totals 14 residues. CDR3 protein: CASSKVRQADGYTF. The CDR3 nucleotides are TGTGCCAGCAGCAAAGTAAGACAGGCTGATGGCTACACCTTC.

The rearrangement links TRBV2 to TRBJ1-5; D gene ambiguous. The CDR3 has 12 amino acids. CDR1 and CDR2 (germline): SNHLY, FYNNEI. Trimming took 1 base from V and 7 from J, leaving 5 bases between them. Written as DNA, the CDR3 is TGTGCCAGCAGTGAAGGTGGGCAGCCCCAGCATTTT. Translated: CASSEGGQPQHF.

The chain couples TRBV18 to TRBJ2-4; 11 bases agree with TRBD2. CDR1 is KGHSH, CDR2 LQKENI, per germline. J gave up 9 bases and V 2 bases, and 9 bases lay outside the gene matches. The CDR3 is made up of 16 amino acids. The CDR3 is CASSPLQLAGDAIQYF. The CDR3 DNA reads as TGTGCCAGCTCACCATTACAACTAGCGGGAGATGCCATTCAGTACTTC.

The genes are TRBV2 and TRBJ2-1, with a possible D match to TRBD2 (5 bases). V shed 6 bases and J shed 9 bases, with 18 bases lying between them. Germline loops: CDR1 SNHLY, CDR2 FYNNEI. The CDR3 totals 14 residues. CDR3 nucleotides: TGTGCCAGCAGGATTAGCCGCTCTGGAGGTGAGCAGTTCTTC. This sequence encodes CASRISRSGGEQFF.

The chain combines TRBV28 with TRBJ2-7, with D tentatively TRBD1 or TRBD2 (5 bases each). The ends were cut back, 2 bases at V and 3 bases at J, with 8 bases in the middle. The CDR3 loop spans 13 amino acids. Germline CDR1 MDHEN, CDR2 SYDVKM. The CDR3 loop is CASSLRGDYEQYF. The CDR3 DNA is TGTGCCAGCAGTTTAAGGGGAGACTACGAGCAGTACTTC. The variable domain in full, completed from reference TRBV28 and TRBJ2-7, reads DVKVTQSSRYLVKRTGEKVFLECVQDMDHENMFWYRQDPGLGLRLIYFSYDVKMKEKGDIPEGYSVSREKKERFSLILESASTNQTSMYLCASSLRGDYEQYFGPGTRLTVT.

The chain is built from TRBV28 and TRBJ1-2; 7 bases are a match to TRBD1. The CDR3 is 15 amino acids. The V gene's germline CDR1 is MDHEN and CDR2 SYDVKM. J was trimmed by 4 bases and V by 5 bases; bases with no gene match: 10. This CDR3 is CASSPPAGGVYGYTF. The CDR3 DNA reads as TGTGCCAGCAGTCCCCCGGCAGGGGGGGTCTATGGCTACACCTTC.

CDR3 in DNA: TGTGCCAGCAGCTTGGGACCTCCCGGACTTGGGGGGCAAGAGACCCAGTACTTC. This translates into CASSLGPPGLGGQETQYF. The chain joins TRBV7-3 to TRBJ2-5; tentatively, D is TRBD2 (6 bases). Germline V gives CDR1 SGHTA, CDR2 FQGTGA. The ends were cut back, 3 bases at V and 2 bases at J, with 22 bases in the middle. The CDR3 covers 18 residues.

V and J are TRBV5-1 and TRBJ1-4; 8 bases are a match to TRBD1. CDR1 is SGHRS and CDR2 is YFSETQ in the germline V gene. This CDR3 comprises 12 residues. J lost 13 bases, V lost 0 bases, and 2 bases had no gene match. Here the CDR3 reads CASSLGQGALFF. CDR3 coding DNA: TGCGCCAGCAGCTTGGGTCAGGGGGCACTGTTTTTT.

The CDR3 nucleotides are TGTGCCAGCAGCGAAACGGACGGGACTGAAGCTTTCTTT. Its translation: CASSETDGTEAFF. The chain has TRBV5-4 and TRBJ1-1; D is undetermined. Per the germline V gene, CDR1 is SGHNT and CDR2 is YYREEE (reference sequence). This CDR3 has 13 residues. With 4 bases removed from V and 5 bases from J, the gap between germline ends came to 12 bases.

This chain links TRBV25-1 with TRBJ2-3, with D possibly matching TRBD1 (6 bases). The CDR3 has 15 amino acids. Looked up from germline, CDR1 is MGHDK and CDR2 is SYGVNS. V lost 9 bases and J 3 bases, leaving 19 bases between the germline ends. In DNA, the CDR3 is TGTGCCAGAGCTACCTATCAGGGGACAACAGATACGCAGTATTTT. Its translation is CARATYQGTTDTQYF.

This sequence joins TRBV18 and TRBJ2-1; 8 nucleotides match TRBD2. Unmatched junction bases numbered 7, after V lost 4 bases and J lost 5 bases. CDR3 size: 15 residues. Germline V CDR1 and CDR2: KGHSH, LQKENI. CDR3 sequence: CASSQIPAGDNEQFF. For the CDR3, the DNA is TGTGCCAGCTCACAGATTCCAGCGGGGGACAATGAGCAGTTCTTC.

The chain joins TRBV18 to TRBJ2-7; no firm D call. Germline lookup yields CDR1 KGHSH and CDR2 LQKENI. The length of the CDR3 is 12 residues. Trimming left V 3 bases short and J 0 bases short, with 3 bases between. This chain's CDR3 is CASSPRSYEQYF. The CDR3 bases are TGTGCCAGCTCACCCCGCTCCTACGAGCAGTACTTC.